The 21 T cell receptor beta chains below were found in one sample sequenced in a study of Graves' ophthalmopathy and Graves' hyperthyroidism. RNA transcripts provided the template for amplifying TCR beta CDR3 regions. Second-round multiplex PCR came after a first-round RT-PCR that employed HTBI primers. TCRdb used MiXCR to reprocess the multiplex PCR reads, holding one entry per CDR3 protein. The sample records 500,000 to 800,000 distinct CDR3 sequences, approximately 39% being singletons. Source material: peripheral blood. Receptors were obtained from an adult man with Graves' ophthalmopathy.

The V call is TRBV25-1, the J call TRBJ1-5, with TRBD1 matching over 7 bases. Trimming cost V 5 bases and J 5 bases; bases outside gene matches: 15. There are 17 residues in the CDR3. CDR1 and CDR2 from the germline V gene are MGHDK and SYGVNS. DNA of the CDR3: TGTGCCAGCAGTTACTCTACAGGGGCCCCGGCATATCAGCCCCAGCATTTT. Amino acids: CASSYSTGAPAYQPQHF.

Comments on this clonotype: One end of the junction does not line up with germline, which may come from a read error. This rearrangement joins TRBV2 to TRBJ1-1, with D possibly being TRBD1 (6 bases). CDR1 is SNHLY, CDR2 FYNNEI, per germline. CDR3 length: 16 residues. CDR3 DNA: TGTGCCAGCAGTGAACCGGGGGCTGGGGGGAACGCTGAAGCTTTCTTT. Encoded protein: CASSEPGAGGNAEAFF.

The rearrangement joins TRBV24-1 to TRBJ1-6, with D tentatively TRBD1 (5 bases). CDR1 and CDR2 from the germline V gene are KGHDR and SFDVKD. Trimming stripped 7 bases from V and 8 bases from J, with 20 bases between. There are 16 residues in the CDR3. The CDR3 spells CATSSPRDDLDSPLHF. Written as DNA, the CDR3 is TGTGCCACCAGCTCACCACGGGACGACTTGGATTCACCCCTCCACTTT.

This clonotype was counted at least ten times. The chain joins TRBV11-2 to TRBJ1-6; the D is unclear. V was trimmed by 6 bases and J by 5 bases, leaving 14 bases between them. CDR1 and CDR2 (germline): SGHAT, FQNNGV. The CDR3 is 15 amino acids. The chain's CDR3 is CASRKTELNNSPLHF. In nucleotides, the CDR3 is TGTGCCAGCAGGAAAACTGAGCTAAATAATTCACCCCTCCACTTT.

This clonotype has a handful of counts. The chain couples TRBV6-5 to TRBJ2-6, with 8 bases matching TRBD1. CDR1 and CDR2 from the germline V gene are MNHEY and SVGAGI. V gave up 7 bases and J gave up 0 bases; unmatched junction bases: 8. The CDR3 totals 17 residues. The DNA of the CDR3 is TGTGCCAGCACCCGACAGGGGACGAGCTCTGGGGCCAACGTCCTGACTTTC. It is translated as CASTRQGTSSGANVLTF.

This rearrangement joins TRBV27 to TRBJ2-7; D may correspond to TRBD1 or TRBD2 (5 bases each). V lost 5 bases and J 3 bases, leaving 14 bases between the germline ends. Per the germline V gene, CDR1 is MNHEY and CDR2 is SMNVEV (reference sequence). The length of the CDR3 is 14 residues. CDR3 in amino acids: CASSLTRDGYEQYF. In nucleotides, the CDR3 is TGTGCCAGCAGTCTAACGAGGGACGGCTACGAGCAGTACTTC.

V is TRBV3-1 and J is TRBJ1-2; D call uncertain. V was pared by 4 bases and J by 5 bases, with 14 bases between. From germline, CDR1 is LGHDT and CDR2 YNNKEL (reference sequence). The CDR3 covers 14 residues. Written as DNA, the CDR3 is TGTGCCAGCAGCCGTAAACCGGCAGATTATGGCTACACCTTC. It specifies CASSRKPADYGYTF.

This clonotype was recorded many times. The rearrangement links TRBV6-1 to TRBJ1-5, with D unclear. The CDR3 is 13 residues long. The V and J ends lost 4 bases and 6 bases respectively, with 10 bases between them. Germline V lookup: CDR1 MNHNS, CDR2 SASEGT. CDR3 nucleotides: TGTGCCAGCAGTGTTCCGTGGGCTCAGCCCCAGCATTTT. This gives the protein CASSVPWAQPQHF.

Here the CDR3 reads CASTNTALISYNEQFF. The CDR3 bases are TGTGCCAGCACCAACACGGCACTGATCTCCTACAATGAGCAGTTCTTC. This sequence joins TRBV2 and TRBJ2-5; unclear D gene. Gene TRBJ2-1 matches the end of the DNA better, so the J call may be wrong. CDR3 length equals 16 residues. Looked up from germline, CDR1 is SNHLY and CDR2 is FYNNEI.

This clonotype showed up many times. The chain employs TRBV19 and TRBJ1-5, with D unresolved. The V gene lost 4 bases and the J gene lost 7 bases, with 11 bases spanning the gap. The CDR3 has 13 residues. Germline V gene data show CDR1 as LNHDA and CDR2 as SQIVND (reference sequence). The CDR3 protein is CASSRAYDQPQHF. The CDR3 nucleotides are TGTGCCAGTAGTAGGGCCTACGACCAGCCCCAGCATTTT. Based on the CDR3 plus reference TRBV19 and TRBJ1-5, the full variable domain is DGGITQSPKYLFRKEGQNVTLSCEQNLNHDAMYWYRQDPGQGLRLIYYSQIVNDFQKGDIAEGYSVSREKKESFPLTVTSAQKNPTAFYLCASSRAYDQPQHFGDGTRLSIL.

This clonotype has ten or more counts. V usage is TRBV20-1 and J usage is TRBJ1-2; unclear D gene. The CDR3 has 13 amino acids. The V gene lost 5 bases and the J gene lost 3 bases, with 13 bases spanning the gap. Germline values: CDR1 DFQATT, CDR2 SNEGSKA (reference sequence). As DNA, the CDR3 is TGCAGTGCTTATCTAGACCAATACTATGGCTACACCTTC. This translates into CSAYLDQYYGYTF.

For the CDR3, the DNA is TGTGCCATCAGGGGAACGAGGGATAAGAACACTGAAGCTTTCTTT. Translated: CAIRGTRDKNTEAFF. This chain uses TRBV10-3 with TRBJ1-1; D remains unclear. Per germline, CDR1 ENHRY and CDR2 SYGVKD. CDR3 length: 15 residues. V was shortened by 6 bases and J by 1 base, with 15 bases between the two germline ends.

V is TRBV26 and J is TRBJ2-7. TRBV26 is a pseudogene locus. This CDR3 is built from 17 residues. The CDR3 sequence: CASSSGRTTKNTYEQYF. The DNA of the CDR3 is TGTGCCAGCAGTTCTGGCAGAACCACGAAGAATACCTACGAGCAGTACTTC.

The rearrangement links TRBV10-3 to TRBJ2-6; D assignment may be TRBD1 or TRBD2 (5 bases each). CDR3 size: 14 residues. Germline values: CDR1 ENHRY, CDR2 SYGVKD. Between the trimmed V and J ends, which lost 7 bases and 5 bases, there was a span of 12 bases. The CDR3 coding sequence is TGTGCCATCAAAGGGGAGTGGAGGGCCAACGTCCTGACTTTC. Amino acid sequence: CAIKGEWRANVLTF.

The V call is TRBV7-8, the J call TRBJ2-2; TRBD2 aligns across 7 bases. The CDR3 contains 16 residues. Losses at the gene ends were 3 bases for V and 0 bases for J; bases not matched to a gene: 4. Germline values: CDR1 SGHVS, CDR2 FQNEAQ. This CDR3 is CASSFLADTNTGELFF. CDR3 sequence (DNA): TGTGCCAGCAGCTTTCTAGCGGATACGAACACCGGGGAGCTGTTTTTT.

For this clonotype: Mismatch with germline at one junction end may stem from a read error. This chain joins TRBV29-1 and TRBJ1-4; D perhaps matches TRBD1 (6 bases). The CDR3 has 15 residues. Germline lookup yields CDR1 SQVTM and CDR2 ANQGSEA. This CDR3 is CSVTDPADSNEKLFF. The DNA of the CDR3 is TGCAGCGTGACCGACCCGGCGGACAGTAATGAGAAACTGTTTTTT. The whole variable domain, remainder taken from reference TRBV29-1 and TRBJ1-4, is SAVISQKPSRDICQRGTSLTIQCQVDSQVTMMFWYRQQPGQSLTLIATANQGSEATYESGFVIDKFPISRPNLTFSTLTVSNMSPEDSSIYLCSVTDPADSNEKLFFGSGTQLSVL.

The chain combines TRBV19 with TRBJ2-2; no firm D call. Germline assignment: CDR1 LNHDA and CDR2 SQIVND (reference sequence). The length of the CDR3 is 14 residues. The V and J ends lost 1 base and 3 bases respectively, with 6 bases between them. As DNA, the CDR3 is TGTGCCAGTAGTATAGGCACTTACACCGGGGAGCTGTTTTTT. This translates into CASSIGTYTGELFF.

The J gene is TRBJ2-7, the V gene TRBV2, with D possibly being TRBD2 (6 bases). CDR3 length: 15 residues. The V and J ends lost 4 bases and 3 bases respectively, with 16 bases between them. CDR1 is SNHLY and CDR2 is FYNNEI in the germline V gene. CDR3 coding DNA: TGTGCCAGCAGTGGTGGGACTTTTGTCTACTACGAGCAGTACTTC. It is translated as CASSGGTFVYYEQYF.

The table lists this clonotype with many counts. The genes are TRBV19 and TRBJ1-1; 7 nucleotides agree with TRBD1. This CDR3 spans 14 amino acids. Germline V gene sequence: CDR1 LNHDA, CDR2 SQIVND (reference sequence). With 5 bases clipped from V and 3 bases from J, the junction kept 6 bases outside the gene matches. CDR3 residues: CASSVRGRDTEAFF. DNA for the CDR3: TGTGCCAGTAGTGTGAGGGGGCGGGACACTGAAGCTTTCTTT.

Here the CDR3 reads CASSEFTSEQYF. CDR3 bases: TGTGCCAGCAGTGAATTCACCTCCGAGCAGTACTTC. The chain links TRBV6-6 to TRBJ2-7; D gene uncertain. The V end was cut by 5 bases, the J end by 6 bases, with 11 bases between. Germline CDR1 MNHNY, CDR2 SVGAGI (reference sequence). This CDR3 has 12 residues.

This clonotype turned up a few times. This chain connects TRBV7-6 to TRBJ2-2; TRBD1 is a possible D gene (6 bases). The CDR3 totals 17 residues. The germline V gene has CDR1 SGHVS and CDR2 FNYEAQ. Trimming removed 2 bases from V and 1 base from J, with 14 bases in between. CDR3 nucleotide sequence: TGTGCCAGCAGCTTATTCACAGGGTGGGAGAACACCGGGGAGCTGTTTTTT. Residues: CASSLFTGWENTGELFF. The full variable domain, in which reference TRBV7-6 and TRBJ2-2 provide the parts outside the CDR3, is GAGVSQSPRYKVTKRGQDVALRCDPISGHVSLYWYRQALGQGPEFLTYFNYEAQQDKSGLPNDRFSAERPEGSISTLTIQRTEQRDSAMYRCASSLFTGWENTGELFFGEGSRLTVL.